This TCR beta chain derives from a study of T cell repertoires in cytomegalovirus infection. Study as a whole: Newly reported HLA-C-restricted and thoroughly characterized HLA-B-restricted CMV epitopes were employed. TCR beta signatures that were public indicated CMV infection and matching HLA type. Study findings and constraints: The cumulative frequency of public TCR beta families distinguished individuals who carried CMV together with the relevant HLA. HLA-C-restricted CMV-specific TCR beta clonotypes prevailed in the ex vivo response.

This CDR3 region has 12 residues. J gave up 6 bases and V 7 bases, and 8 bases lay outside the gene matches. Per germline, CDR1 SQVTM and CDR2 ANQGSEA. TCRdb ran MiXCR on the reads and lists one entry per CDR3 protein. The sample consists of under 500,000 distinct CDR3 sequences, about 44% of them appearing once. About this clonotype: Its specificity is not known.

The source material was cultured PBMCs, sampled from culture after CMV antigen stimulation. The source of this sequence is a human donor in good health (CMV status not recorded). Some clones in this sample may be carry-over from other donors' samples. This sequence joins TRBV29-1 and TRBJ1-2, with 7 bases aligning to TRBD1. This chain's CDR3 is CSAATGADGYTF. The CDR3 DNA follows: TGCAGCGCCGCTACAGGGGCGGATGGCTACACCTTC.